These 2 T cell receptor beta chains were all obtained from the same sample, sequenced in a study of CD8 T cells in ankylosing spondylitis. TCRdb re-analysed the 5' RACE reads in MiXCR, keeping a single row per CDR3 protein. This sample has more than 150,000 distinct CDR3 sequences, with about 20% found just once. The sample was blood, either unsorted or a sorted T cell fraction (not recorded which). The source of these receptors is a male donor between 5 and 29 years old with ankylosing spondylitis or in good health (not recorded which).

The table lists this clonotype with many counts. The chain carries TRBV11-2 and TRBJ2-3; 8 nucleotides align to TRBD2. Germline CDR1 is SGHAT and CDR2 is FQNNGV. V gave up 5 bases and J gave up 8 bases; unmatched junction bases: 15. The CDR3 length is 16 residues. For the CDR3, the DNA is TGTGCCAGCAGCCGAATAGCGGGACTCTTCCCTTCTACGCAGTATTTT. Its protein product is CASSRIAGLFPSTQYF.

This clonotype was recorded at least ten times. The chain uses TRBV27 and TRBJ2-1; TRBD2 matches 12 bases. The ends lost 10 bases at V and 7 bases at J; junction bases unmatched: 8. This CDR3 has 14 residues. Per germline, CDR1 MNHEY and CDR2 SMNVEV (reference sequence). The CDR3 loop reads CAMPRLAGANEQFF. The CDR3 bases are TGTGCCATGCCGAGACTAGCGGGAGCAAATGAGCAGTTCTTC.